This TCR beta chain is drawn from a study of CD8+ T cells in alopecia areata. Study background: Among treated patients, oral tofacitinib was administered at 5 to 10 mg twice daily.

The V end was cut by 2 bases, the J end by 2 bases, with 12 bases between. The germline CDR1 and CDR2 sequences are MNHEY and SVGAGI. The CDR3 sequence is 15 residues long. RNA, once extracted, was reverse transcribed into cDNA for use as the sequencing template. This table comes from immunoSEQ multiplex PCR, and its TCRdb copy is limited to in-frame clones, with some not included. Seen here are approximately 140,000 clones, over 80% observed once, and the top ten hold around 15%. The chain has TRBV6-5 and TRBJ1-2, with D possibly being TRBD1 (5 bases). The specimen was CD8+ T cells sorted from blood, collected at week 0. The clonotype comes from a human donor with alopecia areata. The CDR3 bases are TGTGCCAGCAGTTACAACGAGGGGCTGAACTATGGCTACACCTTC. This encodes CASSYNEGLNYGYTF.